A single sample is the source of the 14 T cell receptor beta chains below, sequenced in a study of neurological immune-mediated disorders. TCRdb recomputed calls from the 5' RACE reads with MiXCR, one row per CDR3 protein. The sample holds roughly 25,000 distinct CDR3 sequences; approximately 7% are singletons and the top ten take 4.8%. The specimen sequenced was PBMCs. The receptors were sampled from a woman aged 40 to 49 in good health.

This clonotype was recorded many times. The CDR3 sequence: CSVEVWTGVNEQFF. The CDR3, as DNA: TGCAGCGTTGAAGTATGGACAGGGGTCAATGAGCAGTTCTTC. The V call is TRBV29-1, the J call TRBJ2-1; 9 positions match TRBD1. The CDR3 consists of 14 residues. CDR1 SQVTM and CDR2 ANQGSEA come from the germline V gene. V trimming: 1 base; J trimming: 6 bases; junction bases outside the gene matches: 4.

This clonotype was seen repeatedly, ten times or more. The chain carries TRBV5-1 and TRBJ2-7; the match to TRBD2 covers 11 bases. The CDR3 contains 15 residues. Losses at the gene ends were 2 bases for V and 1 base for J; bases not matched to a gene: 2. CDR1 and CDR2 (germline): SGHRS, YFSETQ. CDR3: CASSFLAGGSYEQYF. CDR3 nucleotides: TGCGCCAGCAGCTTCCTAGCGGGAGGATCCTACGAGCAGTACTTC.

This clonotype was detected many times. V gene TRBV12-3 or TRBV12-4 combines with J gene TRBJ1-3; 8 positions match TRBD1. V shed 5 bases, J shed 0 bases, and the junction held 12 bases outside the gene matches. CDR3 length: 18 amino acids. CDR3 loop: CASSRRGQVYSSGNTIYF. The CDR3 nucleotides read TGTGCCAGCAGTCGTCGGGGACAGGTGTACTCCTCTGGAAACACCATATATTTT.

The sample holds many counts of this clonotype. This rearrangement joins TRBV15 to TRBJ2-1, with 8 nucleotides matching TRBD2. With 1 base clipped from V and 7 bases from J, the junction kept 12 bases outside the gene matches. CDR1 is LNHNV, CDR2 YYDKDF, per germline (reference sequence). The CDR3 sequence is 17 residues long. As DNA, the CDR3 is TGTGCCACCAGCAGAGGCCCCACGAGCGGGGGATTTAATGAGCAGTTCTTC. It specifies CATSRGPTSGGFNEQFF.

This clonotype was recorded many times. The chain's CDR3 is CASSLNQQGYEQYF. The CDR3 DNA is TGCGCCAGCAGCTTGAATCAACAGGGCTACGAGCAGTACTTC. The chain carries TRBV5-1 and TRBJ2-7; possible D gene TRBD1, 6 bases. This CDR3 has 14 amino acids. Germline V lookup: CDR1 SGHRS, CDR2 YFSETQ. The V and J ends lost 1 base and 3 bases respectively, with 11 bases between them.

In its sample, this clonotype was seen many times. This rearrangement joins TRBV5-5 to TRBJ2-7; D call uncertain. CDR3 size: 15 residues. Germline V gives CDR1 SGHKS, CDR2 YYEKEE (reference sequence). V lost 4 bases and J 0 bases, leaving 14 bases between the germline ends. CDR3 sequence reads: CASSGWSASSYEQYF. The CDR3 bases are TGTGCCAGCAGCGGATGGTCAGCAAGCTCCTACGAGCAGTACTTC. The variable domain in full, completed from reference TRBV5-5 and TRBJ2-7, reads DAGVTQSPTHLIKTRGQQVTLRCSPISGHKSVSWYQQVLGQGPQFIFQYYEKEERGRGNFPDRFSARQFPNYSSELNVNALLLGDSALYLCASSGWSASSYEQYFGPGTRLTVT.

This clonotype has at least ten counts. The chain links TRBV7-2 to TRBJ2-2; 9 positions match TRBD2. Per the germline V gene, CDR1 is SGHTA and CDR2 is FQGNSA. The CDR3 has 16 amino acids. V shed 5 bases and J 4 bases; nucleotides not matched to a gene: 8. CDR3 coding DNA: TGTGCCAGCAGCCCCCGGGGAGCGGGAGGCACCGGGGAGCTGTTTTTT. Its protein product is CASSPRGAGGTGELFF. Full variable domain (missing parts from reference TRBV7-2 and TRBJ2-2): GAGVSQSPSNKVTEKGKDVELRCDPISGHTALYWYRQSLGQGLEFLIYFQGNSAPDKSGLPSDRFSAERTGGSVSTLTIQRTQQEDSAVYLCASSPRGAGGTGELFFGEGSRLTVL.

Relative to its sample, this clonotype is medium-sized. The rearrangement links TRBV20-1 to TRBJ2-7; no firm D call. This CDR3 contains 14 residues. Trimming shortened V by 0 bases and J by 5 bases, and 14 bases separated the two germline ends. Germline values: CDR1 DFQATT, CDR2 SNEGSKA (reference sequence). As DNA, the CDR3 is TGCAGTGCTAGAGATCCAGGCGGTTTCAACGAGCAGTACTTC. It is translated as CSARDPGGFNEQYF.

This clonotype was picked up many times. The chain is built from TRBV28 and TRBJ2-1; D may be TRBD2 (5 bases). The CDR3 extends over 15 amino acids. The ends were cut back, 3 bases at V and 1 base at J, with 10 bases in the middle. CDR1 MDHEN and CDR2 SYDVKM come from the germline V gene. CDR3 loop: CASSLVGESYNEQFF. CDR3 DNA: TGTGCCAGCAGTTTGGTGGGAGAGTCCTACAATGAGCAGTTCTTC.

This clonotype came up a few times. The V call is TRBV7-7, the J call TRBJ2-5; 7 nucleotides align to TRBD1. Germline V gene data show CDR1 as SSHAT and CDR2 as FNYEAQ (reference sequence). The CDR3 is 14 amino acids. The junction had 8 bases not matched to a gene; V was cut back by 5 bases and J by 5 bases. The CDR3 sequence: CASSPGSRGETQYF. The CDR3 DNA is TGTGCCAGCAGCCCGGGGTCCAGGGGGGAGACCCAGTACTTC.

This clonotype has ten or more counts. The chain has TRBV7-2 and TRBJ1-2; D unclear. The germline V gene encodes CDR1 SGHTA and CDR2 FQGNSA. Trimming pared 7 bases from V and 4 bases from J, leaving 10 bases between. The CDR3 is made up of 12 amino acids. CDR3 sequence: CASTREIYGYTF. DNA of the CDR3: TGTGCCAGCACGAGGGAAATCTATGGCTACACCTTC.

Sample share makes this clonotype medium-sized. The V and J genes are TRBV10-3 and TRBJ2-1; D is possibly TRBD1 or TRBD2 (6 bases each). Trimming removed 4 bases from V and 7 bases from J, with 23 bases in between. The germline gives CDR1 ENHRY, CDR2 SYGVKD. This CDR3 has 17 amino acids. The CDR3 loop reads CAISGDLGGRRRNEQFF. The CDR3 DNA is TGTGCCATCAGTGGGGACCTAGGGGGGAGGAGACGGAATGAGCAGTTCTTC.

In this sample, this clonotype turned up many times. This sequence joins TRBV14 and TRBJ2-3; 10 bases line up with TRBD2. The CDR3 contains 15 residues. Germline V CDR1 and CDR2: SGHDN, FVKESK. V shed 1 base, J shed 5 bases, and the junction held 3 bases outside the gene matches. CDR3 coding DNA: TGTGCCAGCAGCCAAGCTAGCGGGAGTCAAGATACGCAGTATTTT. As protein: CASSQASGSQDTQYF.

CDR3 coding DNA: TGTGCCACCAGCAGAGAGGGAGATCGAAGATACACAGATACGCAGTATTTT. Its translation is CATSREGDRRYTDTQYF. V usage is TRBV15 and J usage is TRBJ2-3, with D maybe TRBD2 (5 bases). This CDR3 comprises 17 residues. Germline CDR1 LNHNV, CDR2 YYDKDF (reference sequence). With 0 bases removed from V and 2 bases from J, the gap between germline ends came to 15 bases.